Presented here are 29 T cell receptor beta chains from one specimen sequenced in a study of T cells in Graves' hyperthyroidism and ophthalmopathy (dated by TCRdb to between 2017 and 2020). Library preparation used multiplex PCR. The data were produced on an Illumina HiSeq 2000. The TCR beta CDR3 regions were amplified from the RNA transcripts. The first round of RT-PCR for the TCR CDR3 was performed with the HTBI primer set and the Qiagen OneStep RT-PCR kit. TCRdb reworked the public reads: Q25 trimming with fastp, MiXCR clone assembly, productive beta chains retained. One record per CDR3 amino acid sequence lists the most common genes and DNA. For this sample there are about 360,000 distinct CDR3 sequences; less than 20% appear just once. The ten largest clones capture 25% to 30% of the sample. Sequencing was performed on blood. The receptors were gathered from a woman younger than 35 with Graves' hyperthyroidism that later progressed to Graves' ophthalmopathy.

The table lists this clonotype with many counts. The CDR3 protein is CSARASGLAYEQYF. DNA for the CDR3: TGCAGTGCTAGAGCCTCGGGACTAGCATACGAGCAGTACTTC. This rearrangement joins TRBV20-1 to TRBJ2-7; 9 positions agree with TRBD2. V trimming: 1 base; J trimming: 4 bases; junction bases outside the gene matches: 5. Germline V CDR1 and CDR2: DFQATT, SNEGSKA (reference sequence). The CDR3 length is 14 residues.

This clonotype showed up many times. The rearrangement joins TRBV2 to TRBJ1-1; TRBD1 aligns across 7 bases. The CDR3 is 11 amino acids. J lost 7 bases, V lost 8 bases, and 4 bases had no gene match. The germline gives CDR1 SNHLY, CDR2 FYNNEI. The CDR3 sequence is CASSGGIEAFF. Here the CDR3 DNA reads TGTGCCAGCTCAGGGGGAATTGAAGCTTTCTTT.

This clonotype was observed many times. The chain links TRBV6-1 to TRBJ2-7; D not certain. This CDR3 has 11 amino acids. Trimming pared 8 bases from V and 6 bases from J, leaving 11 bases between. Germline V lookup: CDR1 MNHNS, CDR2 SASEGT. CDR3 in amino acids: CASAFQSEQYF. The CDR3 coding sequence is TGTGCCAGCGCGTTCCAGAGCGAGCAGTACTTC.

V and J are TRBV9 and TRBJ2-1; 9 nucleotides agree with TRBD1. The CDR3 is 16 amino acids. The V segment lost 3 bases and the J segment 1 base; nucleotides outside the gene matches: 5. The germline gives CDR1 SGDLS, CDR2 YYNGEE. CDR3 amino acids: CASSARQGVSYNEQFF. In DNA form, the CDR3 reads TGTGCCAGCAGCGCCCGACAGGGGGTGTCCTACAATGAGCAGTTCTTC.

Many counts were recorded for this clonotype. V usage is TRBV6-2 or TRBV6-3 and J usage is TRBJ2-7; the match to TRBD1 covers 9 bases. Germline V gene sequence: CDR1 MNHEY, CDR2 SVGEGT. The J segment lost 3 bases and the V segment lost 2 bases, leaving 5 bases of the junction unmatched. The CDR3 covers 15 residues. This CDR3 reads CASSYKGQGNYEQYF. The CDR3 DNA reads TGTGCCAGCAGTTACAAGGGACAGGGAAACTACGAGCAGTACTTC.

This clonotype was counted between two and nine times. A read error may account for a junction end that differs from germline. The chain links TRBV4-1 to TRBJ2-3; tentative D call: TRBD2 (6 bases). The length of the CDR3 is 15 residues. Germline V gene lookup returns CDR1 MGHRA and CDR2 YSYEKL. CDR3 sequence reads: CASSQDLRGTDTQYF. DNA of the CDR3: TGCGCCAGCAGCCAAGATCTGCGGGGCACAGATACGCAGTACTTT.

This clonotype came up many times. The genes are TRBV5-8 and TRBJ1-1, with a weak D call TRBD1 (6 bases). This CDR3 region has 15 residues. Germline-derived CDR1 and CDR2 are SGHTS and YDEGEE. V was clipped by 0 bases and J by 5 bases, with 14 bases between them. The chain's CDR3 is CASSLAEGEWTEAFF. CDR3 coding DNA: TGTGCCAGCAGCTTGGCCGAGGGGGAATGGACTGAAGCTTTCTTT.

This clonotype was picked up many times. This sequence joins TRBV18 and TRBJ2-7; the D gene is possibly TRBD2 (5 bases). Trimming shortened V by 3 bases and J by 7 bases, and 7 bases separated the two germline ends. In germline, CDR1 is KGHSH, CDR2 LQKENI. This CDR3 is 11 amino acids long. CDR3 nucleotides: TGTGCCAGCTCACCTCGGGAAGAGCAGTACTTC. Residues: CASSPREEQYF.

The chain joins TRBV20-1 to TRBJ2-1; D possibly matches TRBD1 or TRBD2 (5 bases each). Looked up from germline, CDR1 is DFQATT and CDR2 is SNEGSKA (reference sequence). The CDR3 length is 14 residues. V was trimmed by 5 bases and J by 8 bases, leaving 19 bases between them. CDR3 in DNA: TGCAGTGCTGCCCGGGGACCCATGGGCCATGAGCAGTTCTTC. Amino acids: CSAARGPMGHEQFF.

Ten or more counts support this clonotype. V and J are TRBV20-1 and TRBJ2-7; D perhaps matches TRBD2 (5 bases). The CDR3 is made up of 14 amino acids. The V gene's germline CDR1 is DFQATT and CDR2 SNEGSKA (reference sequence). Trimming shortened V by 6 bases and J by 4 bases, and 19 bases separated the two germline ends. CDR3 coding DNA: TGCAGTGCCCAAGGCGGGCAACGCCGTTACGAGCAGTACTTC. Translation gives CSAQGGQRRYEQYF.

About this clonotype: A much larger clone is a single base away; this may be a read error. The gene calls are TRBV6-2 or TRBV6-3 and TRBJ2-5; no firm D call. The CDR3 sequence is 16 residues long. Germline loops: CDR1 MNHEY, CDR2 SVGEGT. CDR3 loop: CASSESKWPLQETRYF. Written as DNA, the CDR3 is TGTGCCAGCAGTGAATCGAAGTGGCCCTTACAAGAGACCCGGTACTTC.

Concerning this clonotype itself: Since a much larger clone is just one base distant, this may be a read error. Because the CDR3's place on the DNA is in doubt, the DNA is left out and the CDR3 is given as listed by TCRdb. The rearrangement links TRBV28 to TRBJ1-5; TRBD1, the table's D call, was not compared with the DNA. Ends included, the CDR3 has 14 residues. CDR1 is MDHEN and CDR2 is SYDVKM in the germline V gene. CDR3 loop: CASSFATGNQPQRF.

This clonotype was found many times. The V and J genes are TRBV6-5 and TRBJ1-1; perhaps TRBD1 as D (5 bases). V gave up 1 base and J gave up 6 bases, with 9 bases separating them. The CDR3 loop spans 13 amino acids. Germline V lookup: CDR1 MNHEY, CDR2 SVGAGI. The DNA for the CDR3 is TGTGCCAGCAGTTACTGGGGGGAACCTGAAGCTTTCTTT. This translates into CASSYWGEPEAFF.

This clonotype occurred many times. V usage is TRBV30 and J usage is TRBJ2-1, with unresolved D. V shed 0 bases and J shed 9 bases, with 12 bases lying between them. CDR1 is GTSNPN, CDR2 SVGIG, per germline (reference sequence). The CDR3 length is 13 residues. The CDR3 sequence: CAWSVWEIGEQFF. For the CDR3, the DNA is TGTGCCTGGAGTGTATGGGAAATAGGTGAGCAGTTCTTC.

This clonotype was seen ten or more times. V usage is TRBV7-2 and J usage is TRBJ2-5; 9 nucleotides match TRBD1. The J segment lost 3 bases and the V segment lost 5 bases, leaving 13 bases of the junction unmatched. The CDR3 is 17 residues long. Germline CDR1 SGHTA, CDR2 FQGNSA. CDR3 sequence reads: CASSAEIRDRVEETQYF. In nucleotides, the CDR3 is TGTGCCAGCAGCGCCGAAATTAGGGACAGGGTGGAAGAGACCCAGTACTTC.

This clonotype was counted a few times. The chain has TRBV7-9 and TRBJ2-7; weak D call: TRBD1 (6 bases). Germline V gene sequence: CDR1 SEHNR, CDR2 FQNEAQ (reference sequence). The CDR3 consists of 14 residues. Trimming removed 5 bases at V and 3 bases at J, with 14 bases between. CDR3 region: CASSPAVGGYEQYF. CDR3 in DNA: TGTGCCAGCAGCCCCGCAGTAGGGGGCTACGAGCAGTACTTC.

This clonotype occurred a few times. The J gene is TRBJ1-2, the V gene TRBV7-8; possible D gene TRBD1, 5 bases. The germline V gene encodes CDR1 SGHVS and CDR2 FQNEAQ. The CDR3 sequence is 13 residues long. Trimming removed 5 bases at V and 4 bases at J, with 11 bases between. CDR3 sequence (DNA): TGTGCCAGCAGCCCGCGGGGCTCCTATGGCTACACCTTC. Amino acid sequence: CASSPRGSYGYTF.

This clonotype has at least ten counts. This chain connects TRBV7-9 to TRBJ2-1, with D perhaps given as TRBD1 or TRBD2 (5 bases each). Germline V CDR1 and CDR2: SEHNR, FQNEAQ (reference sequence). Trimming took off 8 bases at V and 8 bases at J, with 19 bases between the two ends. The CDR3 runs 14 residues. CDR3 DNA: TGTGCCAGCGGGGGTAAGGCGGCGCAGGATGAGCAGTTCTTC. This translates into CASGGKAAQDEQFF.

The CDR3 loop reads CSAVDWTGPNEKLFF. CDR3 nucleotides: TGCAGTGCTGTAGACTGGACAGGCCCTAATGAAAAACTGTTTTTT. The chain joins TRBV20-1 to TRBJ1-4; 7 bases map to TRBD1. After removal of 5 bases from V and 3 bases from J, the junction contained 9 bases not matched to a gene. The CDR3 totals 15 residues. CDR1 and CDR2 from the germline V gene are DFQATT and SNEGSKA (reference sequence).

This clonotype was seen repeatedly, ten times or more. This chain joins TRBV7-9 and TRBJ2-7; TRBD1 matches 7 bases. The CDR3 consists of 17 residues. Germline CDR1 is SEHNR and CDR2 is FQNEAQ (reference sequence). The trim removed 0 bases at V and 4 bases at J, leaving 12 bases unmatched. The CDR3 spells CASSLARTGRVYYEQYF. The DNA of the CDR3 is TGTGCCAGCAGCTTAGCGAGGACAGGACGGGTCTATTACGAGCAGTACTTC.

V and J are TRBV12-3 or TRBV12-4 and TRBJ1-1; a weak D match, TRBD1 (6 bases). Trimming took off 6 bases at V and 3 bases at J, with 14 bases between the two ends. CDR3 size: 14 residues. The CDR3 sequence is CASRGTGLDTEAFF. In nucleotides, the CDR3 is TGTGCCAGCAGAGGTACAGGGCTGGACACTGAAGCTTTCTTT.

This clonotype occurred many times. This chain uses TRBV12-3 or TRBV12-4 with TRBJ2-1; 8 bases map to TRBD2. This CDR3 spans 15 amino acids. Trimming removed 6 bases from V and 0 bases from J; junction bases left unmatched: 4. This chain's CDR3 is CASSLAGYSYNEQFF. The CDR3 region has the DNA TGTGCCAGCAGCCTAGCGGGTTACTCCTACAATGAGCAGTTCTTC.

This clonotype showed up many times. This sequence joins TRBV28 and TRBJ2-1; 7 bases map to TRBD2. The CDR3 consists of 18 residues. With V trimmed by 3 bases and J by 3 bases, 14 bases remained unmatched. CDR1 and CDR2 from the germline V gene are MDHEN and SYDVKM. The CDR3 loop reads CASSFDRDYPPDYNEQFF. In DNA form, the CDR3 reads TGTGCCAGCAGTTTCGACCGGGACTATCCCCCCGACTACAATGAGCAGTTCTTC.

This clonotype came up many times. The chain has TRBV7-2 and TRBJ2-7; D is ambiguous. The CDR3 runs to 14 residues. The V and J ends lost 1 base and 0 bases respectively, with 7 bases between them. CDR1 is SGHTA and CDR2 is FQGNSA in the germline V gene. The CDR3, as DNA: TGTGCCAGCAGCTTAGGAGCCCGCTCCTACGAGCAGTACTTC. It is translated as CASSLGARSYEQYF.

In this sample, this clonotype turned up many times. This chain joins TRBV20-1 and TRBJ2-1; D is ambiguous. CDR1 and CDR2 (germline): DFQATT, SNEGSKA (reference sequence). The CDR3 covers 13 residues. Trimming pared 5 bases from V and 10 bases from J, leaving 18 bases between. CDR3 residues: CSAPGPTDMEQFF. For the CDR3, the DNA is TGCAGTGCTCCCGGGCCCACCGACATGGAGCAGTTCTTC.

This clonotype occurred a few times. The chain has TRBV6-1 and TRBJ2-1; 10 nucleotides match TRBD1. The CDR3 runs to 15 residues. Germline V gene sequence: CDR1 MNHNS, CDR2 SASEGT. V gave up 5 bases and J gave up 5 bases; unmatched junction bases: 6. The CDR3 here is CASSPTGGWNNEQFF. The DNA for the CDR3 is TGTGCCAGCAGTCCGACAGGGGGCTGGAACAATGAGCAGTTCTTC.

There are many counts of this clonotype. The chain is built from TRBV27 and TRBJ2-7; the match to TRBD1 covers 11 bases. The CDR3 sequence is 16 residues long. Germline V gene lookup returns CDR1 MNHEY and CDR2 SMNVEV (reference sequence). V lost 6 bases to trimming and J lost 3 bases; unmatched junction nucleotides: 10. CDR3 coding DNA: TGTGCCAGCAGCTTCTTCACCGGGACAGGGGGCTACGAGCAGTACTTC. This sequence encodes CASSFFTGTGGYEQYF.

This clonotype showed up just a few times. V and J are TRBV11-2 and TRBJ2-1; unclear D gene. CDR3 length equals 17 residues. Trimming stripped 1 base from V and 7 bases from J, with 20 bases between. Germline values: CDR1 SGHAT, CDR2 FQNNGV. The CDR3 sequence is CASSLGSGGVGSNEQFF. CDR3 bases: TGTGCCAGCAGCTTAGGGTCTGGCGGAGTCGGATCGAATGAGCAGTTCTTC.

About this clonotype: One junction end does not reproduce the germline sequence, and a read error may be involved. The CDR3 coding sequence is TGTGCCAGCAGCCTAAATCCCCGGGGGACAGGGGTTGACAGCGAGCCGTACTTC. Its translation is CASSLNPRGTGVDSEPYF. The chain recombines TRBV4-2 with TRBJ2-7; 10 positions match TRBD1. Germline CDR1 reads LGHNA; CDR2 reads YNFKEQ. The CDR3 spans 18 residues.